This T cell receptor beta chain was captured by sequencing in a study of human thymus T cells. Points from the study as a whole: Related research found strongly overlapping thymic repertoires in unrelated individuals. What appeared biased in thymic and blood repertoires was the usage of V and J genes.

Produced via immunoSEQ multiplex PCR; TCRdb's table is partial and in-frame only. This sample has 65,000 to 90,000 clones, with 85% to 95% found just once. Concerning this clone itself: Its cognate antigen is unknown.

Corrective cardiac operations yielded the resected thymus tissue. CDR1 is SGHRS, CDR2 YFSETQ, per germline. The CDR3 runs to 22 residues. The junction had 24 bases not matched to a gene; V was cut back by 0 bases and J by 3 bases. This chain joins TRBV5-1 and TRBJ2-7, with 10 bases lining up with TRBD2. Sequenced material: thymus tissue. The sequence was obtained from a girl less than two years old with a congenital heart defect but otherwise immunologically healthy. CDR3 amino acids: CASSLADRASSPASGSHYEQYF. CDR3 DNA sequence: TGCGCCAGCAGCTTGGCCGACAGGGCTAGCTCCCCCGCTAGCGGGAGTCACTACGAGCAGTACTTC.